Below, 17 T cell receptor beta chains from the same sample are listed, as sequenced in a study of identical twins. MiXCR was run by TCRdb on the 5' RACE reads, yielding one entry per CDR3 protein. Of about 890,000 distinct CDR3 sequences in the sample, around 12% were seen once. The same sample was also studied in work on yellow fever vaccine responses in identical twins.

Sequencing was performed on PBMCs. Receptors were obtained from a woman in her late teens or twenties in good health.

This clonotype was counted many times. The chain couples TRBV12-3 or TRBV12-4 to TRBJ2-7; TRBD2 matches 14 bases. The ends lost 6 bases at V and 6 bases at J; junction bases unmatched: 7. This CDR3 spans 15 amino acids. The CDR3 DNA follows: TGTGCCAGCAGCCCTGGACTAGCGGGAGGAAGCGAGCAGTACTTC. This codes for CASSPGLAGGSEQYF.

This clonotype has just a few counts. The CDR3 nucleotides are TGTGCCAGCAGTTCCCCACGGCGGTTGCGGGAGGGCCGGGACACCGGGGAGCTGTTTTTT. The encoded protein is CASSSPRRLREGRDTGELFF. The V call is TRBV6-2 or TRBV6-3, the J call TRBJ2-2, with 9 bases aligning to TRBD2. With 4 bases clipped from V and 3 bases from J, the junction kept 18 bases outside the gene matches. The CDR3 length is 20 residues. Looked up from germline, CDR1 is MNHEY and CDR2 is SVGEGT.

The J gene is TRBJ2-5, the V gene TRBV18; perhaps TRBD2 as D (6 bases). The CDR3 contains 16 residues. CDR1 is KGHSH, CDR2 LQKENI, per germline. V lost 2 bases to trimming and J lost 0 bases, with 13 bases between them. DNA of the CDR3: TGTGCCAGCTCACCAGTGACTAGAGGGTACCAAGAGACCCAGTACTTC. Translating gives CASSPVTRGYQETQYF.

This clonotype has only a few counts. The CDR3 loop reads CAQQGDTGELFF. The CDR3, as DNA: TGTGCCCAGCAGGGAGACACCGGGGAGCTGTTTTTT. The V gene is TRBV12-3 or TRBV12-4, the J gene TRBJ2-2; D tentatively fits TRBD1 or TRBD2 (5 bases each). The CDR3 has 12 amino acids. Trimming shortened V by 11 bases and J by 3 bases, and 10 bases separated the two germline ends.

This clonotype was recorded at least ten times. J is TRBJ1-2 and V is TRBV6-1; D is perhaps TRBD1 (6 bases). V lost 6 bases and J 4 bases, leaving 12 bases between the germline ends. The CDR3 loop spans 13 amino acids. Germline V gene sequence: CDR1 MNHNS, CDR2 SASEGT. The DNA of the CDR3 is TGTGCCAGCAGCGAAAAGGGGGGCTATGGCTACACCTTC. Translation: CASSEKGGYGYTF.

This clonotype came up a few times. The rearrangement links TRBV7-9 to TRBJ2-1, with 10 bases lining up with TRBD2. Germline lookup yields CDR1 SEHNR and CDR2 FQNEAQ (reference sequence). The V gene end was trimmed by 9 bases and the J gene end by 8 bases; junction bases not matched to a gene: 7. The CDR3 has 13 amino acids. Here the CDR3 DNA reads TGTGCCAGGGAGGCTAGCGGGAGCGATGAGCAGTTCTTC. This encodes CAREASGSDEQFF.

This clonotype was counted a few times. This chain connects TRBV12-3 or TRBV12-4 to TRBJ1-3; D is unresolved. V was shortened by 6 bases and J by 0 bases, with 15 bases between the two germline ends. The CDR3 has 16 amino acids. CDR3 DNA sequence: TGTGCCAGCAGCACCCCCACGTTAAGCTCTGGAAACACCATATATTTT. It translates to CASSTPTLSSGNTIYF.

In this sample, this clonotype turned up many times. This rearrangement joins TRBV7-9 to TRBJ2-3; no definite D call. The CDR3 is made up of 13 amino acids. Trimming took 5 bases from V and 8 from J, leaving 14 bases between them. Germline V lookup: CDR1 SEHNR, CDR2 FQNEAQ (reference sequence). In DNA, the CDR3 is TGTGCCAGCAGCCCAGGATCATCCCCTACGCAGTATTTT. Protein product: CASSPGSSPTQYF.

This clonotype occurred a few times. V gene TRBV5-1 combines with J gene TRBJ2-2, with D unclear. CDR3 length: 13 amino acids. Trimming shortened V by 6 bases and J by 7 bases, and 13 bases separated the two germline ends. The germline V gene has CDR1 SGHRS and CDR2 YFSETQ. The CDR3 region has the DNA TGCGCCAGCAACACACCGGTACTCGGGGAGCTGTTTTTT. Amino acids: CASNTPVLGELFF.

Only a few counts were recorded for this clonotype. In nucleotides, the CDR3 is TGCAGTGCTAGTCGGATCGGCAGGCCCCCAGAGACCCAGTACTTC. As protein: CSASRIGRPPETQYF. The V and J genes are TRBV20-1 and TRBJ2-5; D remains unclear. Trimming removed 3 bases at V and 4 bases at J, with 18 bases between. The length of the CDR3 is 15 residues. Germline V gene lookup returns CDR1 DFQATT and CDR2 SNEGSKA (reference sequence).

V gene TRBV10-3 combines with J gene TRBJ2-1; D might be TRBD2 (5 bases). Germline V gene data show CDR1 as ENHRY and CDR2 as SYGVKD. V was trimmed by 4 bases and J by 3 bases, leaving 10 bases between them. The CDR3 covers 14 residues. The DNA for the CDR3 is TGTGCCATCAGTGGGGGAGTAATCTACAATGAGCAGTTCTTC. It codes for CAISGGVIYNEQFF.

The CDR3 DNA reads TGCGCCAGCAGCTTGACCCCTAGCGGGGAACTTACAGATACGCAGTATTTT. This encodes CASSLTPSGELTDTQYF. The chain recombines TRBV5-1 with TRBJ2-3; 9 nucleotides line up with TRBD2. Germline V gene lookup returns CDR1 SGHRS and CDR2 YFSETQ. V shed 1 base, J shed 3 bases, and the junction held 9 bases outside the gene matches. CDR3 size: 17 residues.

This clonotype was picked up a small number of times. The chain has TRBV6-1 and TRBJ2-3; no reliable D call. V was shortened by 6 bases and J by 0 bases, with 7 bases between the two germline ends. The CDR3 has 13 residues. The germline CDR1 and CDR2 sequences are MNHNS and SASEGT. The CDR3 bases are TGTGCCAGCAGGCAGTCTAGCACAGATACGCAGTATTTT. Translation gives CASRQSSTDTQYF.

This clonotype has just a few counts. This rearrangement joins TRBV6-5 to TRBJ1-5; 9 nucleotides agree with TRBD1. Germline CDR1 is MNHEY and CDR2 is SVGAGI. The CDR3 length is 12 residues. The J segment lost 15 bases and the V segment lost 5 bases, leaving 8 bases of the junction unmatched. In DNA, the CDR3 is TGTGCCAGCAGTGTCCCCGGGACAGGGTGGCATTTT. Protein product: CASSVPGTGWHF.

Many counts were recorded for this clonotype. The chain carries TRBV19 and TRBJ2-7; D not certain. The CDR3 is 12 residues long. V was clipped by 3 bases and J by 8 bases, with 11 bases between them. Germline loops: CDR1 LNHDA, CDR2 SQIVND (reference sequence). The CDR3 DNA sequence: TGTGCCAGTAGTATTGGGTTCGGACAGCAGTACTTC. Its protein is CASSIGFGQQYF.

J is TRBJ1-1 and V is TRBV20-1, with a tentative D call TRBD1 (5 bases). The CDR3 length is 14 residues. Trimming pared 6 bases from V and 4 bases from J, leaving 18 bases between. Germline V gene sequence: CDR1 DFQATT, CDR2 SNEGSKA (reference sequence). The CDR3 is CSAYVGGVGTEAFF. The CDR3 DNA follows: TGCAGTGCGTATGTGGGGGGGGTCGGCACTGAAGCTTTCTTT.

V usage is TRBV12-3 or TRBV12-4 and J usage is TRBJ2-5; no definite D call. The length of the CDR3 is 13 residues. With 3 bases removed from V and 3 bases from J, the gap between germline ends came to 8 bases. CDR3 DNA sequence: TGTGCCAGCAGTTTTGAAGTGGAAGAGACCCAGTACTTC. This translates into CASSFEVEETQYF.